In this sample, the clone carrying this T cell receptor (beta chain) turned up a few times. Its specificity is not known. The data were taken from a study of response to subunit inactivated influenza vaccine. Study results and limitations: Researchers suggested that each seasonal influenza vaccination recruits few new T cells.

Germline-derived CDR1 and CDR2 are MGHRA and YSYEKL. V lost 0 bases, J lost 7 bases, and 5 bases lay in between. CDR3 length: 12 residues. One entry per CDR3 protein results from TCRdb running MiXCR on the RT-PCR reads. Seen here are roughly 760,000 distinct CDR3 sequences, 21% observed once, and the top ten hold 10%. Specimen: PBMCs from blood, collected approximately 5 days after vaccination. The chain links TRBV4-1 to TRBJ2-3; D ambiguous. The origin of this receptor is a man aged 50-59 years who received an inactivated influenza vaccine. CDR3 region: CASSQESYTQYF. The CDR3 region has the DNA TGCGCCAGCAGCCAAGAGAGTTATACGCAGTATTTT.